This TCR beta chain stems from a study of blood T cells in healthy people across ages. Isolation of PBMCs gave at least 6 million cells per sample. Through a sample-barcoded 5' primer and a J-beta primer mix, a second PCR was run for about 7 to 12 cycles. MiXCR was run by TCRdb on the 5' RACE reads, yielding one entry per CDR3 protein. The data contain hundreds of thousands of distinct CDR3 sequences, around half of them seen just once; the ten biggest clones take up under 35%. The V and J ends lost 4 bases and 5 bases, in that order; junction bases with no gene match: 10. The germline CDR1 and CDR2 sequences are SQVTM and ANQGSEA. The CDR3 covers 16 residues.

This clonotype originated in an older woman in good health. The chain is built from TRBV29-1 and TRBJ2-1; 11 nucleotides match TRBD2. Input material: blood. CDR3 nucleotide sequence: TGCAGCGTTGTCGGATTTGGGACTAGCGGTCACAATGAGCAGTTCTTC. It specifies CSVVGFGTSGHNEQFF.